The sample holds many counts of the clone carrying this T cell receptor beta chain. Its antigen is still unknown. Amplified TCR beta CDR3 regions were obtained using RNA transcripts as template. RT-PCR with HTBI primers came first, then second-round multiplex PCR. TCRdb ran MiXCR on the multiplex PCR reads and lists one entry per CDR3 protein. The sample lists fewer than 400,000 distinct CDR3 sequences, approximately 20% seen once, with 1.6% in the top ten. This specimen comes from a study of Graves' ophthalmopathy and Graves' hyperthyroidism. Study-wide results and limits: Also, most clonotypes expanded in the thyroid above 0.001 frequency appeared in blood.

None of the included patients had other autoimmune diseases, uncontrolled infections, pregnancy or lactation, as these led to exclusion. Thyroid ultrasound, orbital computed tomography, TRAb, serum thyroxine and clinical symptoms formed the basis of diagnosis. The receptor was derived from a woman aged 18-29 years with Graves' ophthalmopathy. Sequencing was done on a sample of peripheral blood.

The CDR3 DNA is TGTGCCAGCAAGGGAGGGCAGAGCACCGGGGAGCTGTTTTTT. Its translation: CASKGGQSTGELFF. The chain joins TRBV28 to TRBJ2-2; 7 bases are a match to TRBD2. This CDR3 spans 14 amino acids. Per germline, CDR1 MDHEN and CDR2 SYDVKM. V shed 7 bases and J 4 bases; nucleotides not matched to a gene: 6.